Reported below is one T cell receptor (beta chain). V dropped 8 bases and J dropped 0; count of bases not matched to a gene: 7. This CDR3 contains 14 residues. The germline CDR1 and CDR2 sequences are SQVTM and ANQGSEA. This sample is drawn from a study of control samples from healthy donors and cancer patients. The protocol was immunoSEQ multiplex PCR, while the TCRdb copy is restricted to in-frame clones and leaves out a portion. This table holds 120,000 to 150,000 clones, roughly 94% found once. The sample taken for sequencing was blood. This TCR was recovered from a man between 35 and 55 years old in good health. The genes are TRBV29-1 and TRBJ2-1; 7 nucleotides match TRBD2. As DNA, the CDR3 is TGCAGCATTCCGGGGGGTAGCTCCTACAATGAGCAGTTCTTC. It encodes CSIPGGSSYNEQFF.